This TCR beta chain was found in a study of T cell responses to AZD1222 COVID-19 vaccine. Study results and limitations: Baseline testing showed seropositivity in only a handful of AZD1222 recipients. Within unmutated variant regions lay the reported targets of nearly half of spike-specific TCRs.

V gave up 7 bases and J gave up 7 bases; unmatched junction bases: 10. Germline loops: CDR1 MDHEN, CDR2 SYDVKM. The CDR3 runs to 14 residues. Sequenced by immunoSEQ multiplex PCR; TCRdb stores in-frame clones only, minus some. The table lists tens of thousands of clones, around nine tenths of them singletons. Only one count was recorded for this clone. What it recognizes is unknown. The chain joins TRBV28 to TRBJ1-2, with 9 bases aligning to TRBD1. Here the sequenced sample was peripheral blood, taken on day 0 of MenACWY control vaccination. The source is an adult in good health. CDR3 amino acids: CASTTSQGASGYTF. CDR3 bases: TGTGCCAGCACCACTTCACAGGGGGCATCTGGCTACACCTTC.